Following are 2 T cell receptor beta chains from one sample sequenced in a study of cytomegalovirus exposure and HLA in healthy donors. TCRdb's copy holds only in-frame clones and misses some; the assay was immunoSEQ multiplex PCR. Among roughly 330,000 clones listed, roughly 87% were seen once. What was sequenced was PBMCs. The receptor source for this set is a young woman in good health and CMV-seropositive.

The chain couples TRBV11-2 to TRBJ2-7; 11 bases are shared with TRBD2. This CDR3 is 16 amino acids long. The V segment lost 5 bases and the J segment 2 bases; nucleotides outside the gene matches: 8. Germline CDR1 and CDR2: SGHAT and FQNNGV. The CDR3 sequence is CASSIPSGRSPYEQYF. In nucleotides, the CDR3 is TGTGCCAGCAGCATCCCTAGCGGGAGGTCCCCCTACGAGCAGTACTTC. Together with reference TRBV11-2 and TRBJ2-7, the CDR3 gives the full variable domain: EAGVAQSPRYKIIEKRQSVAFWCNPISGHATLYWYQQILGQGPKLLIQFQNNGVVDDSQLPKDRFSAERLKGVDSTLKIQPAKLEDSAVYLCASSIPSGRSPYEQYFGPGTRLTVT.

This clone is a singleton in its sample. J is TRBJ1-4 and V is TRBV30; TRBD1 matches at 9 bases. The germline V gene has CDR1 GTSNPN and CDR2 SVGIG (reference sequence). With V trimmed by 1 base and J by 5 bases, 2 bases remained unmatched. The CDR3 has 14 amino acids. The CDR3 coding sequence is TGTGCCTGGAGTGGGGACAGGGTCAATGAAAAACTGTTTTTT. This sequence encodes CAWSGDRVNEKLFF.